Below are 13 T cell receptor beta chains sequenced from a single sample in a study of cytomegalovirus exposure and HLA in healthy donors. Amplification used 60 Vbeta primers and 13 Jbeta primers. This table comes from immunoSEQ multiplex PCR, and its TCRdb copy is limited to in-frame clones, with some not included. The table includes about 150,000 clones, just under 75% detected once. The material sequenced was PBMCs. These TCRs come from a woman under 30 in good health and CMV-seronegative.

The gene calls are TRBV5-1 and TRBJ2-1, with D possibly TRBD2 on 5 matching bases. Germline V gives CDR1 SGHRS, CDR2 YFSETQ. CDR3 size: 14 residues. Trimming removed 0 bases from V and 7 bases from J, with 11 bases in between. CDR3 sequence reads: CASSLGAGGNEQFF. In nucleotides, the CDR3 is TGCGCCAGCAGCTTGGGCGCTGGAGGTAATGAGCAGTTCTTC.

This rearrangement joins TRBV7-8 to TRBJ2-3; 7 nucleotides line up with TRBD1. The germline V gene encodes CDR1 SGHVS and CDR2 FQNEAQ. J gave up 4 bases and V 1 base, and 2 bases lay outside the gene matches. The CDR3 loop spans 14 amino acids. The CDR3 loop is CASSLGQGADTQYF. CDR3 sequence (DNA): TGTGCCAGCAGCTTAGGACAGGGCGCAGATACGCAGTATTTT. Looking up the rest from reference TRBV7-8 and TRBJ2-3 gives the full variable domain: GAGVSQSPRYKVAKRGQDVALRCDPISGHVSLFWYQQALGQGPEFLTYFQNEAQLDKSGLPSDRFFAERPEGSVSTLKIQRTQQEDSAVYLCASSLGQGADTQYFGPGTRLTVL.

The chain recombines TRBV5-1 with TRBJ1-2; no firm D call. The CDR3 runs to 16 residues. Germline CDR1 reads SGHRS; CDR2 reads YFSETQ. The V and J ends lost 1 base and 4 bases respectively, with 17 bases between them. The DNA for the CDR3 is TGCGCCAGCAGCTTGAAAATTCCGGGAGGGCCCTATGGCTACACCTTC. Protein sequence: CASSLKIPGGPYGYTF. The entire variable domain, with the rest obtained from reference TRBV5-1 and TRBJ1-2, is as follows: KAGVTQTPRYLIKTRGQQVTLSCSPISGHRSVSWYQQTPGQGLQFLFEYFSETQRNKGNFPGRFSGRQFSNSRSEMNVSTLELGDSALYLCASSLKIPGGPYGYTFGSGTRLTVV.

The chain is built from TRBV2 and TRBJ1-1, with TRBD1 identical over 8 bases. The CDR3 sequence is 14 residues long. V lost 6 bases, J lost 3 bases, and 6 bases stayed unmatched. Per germline, CDR1 SNHLY and CDR2 FYNNEI. CDR3 sequence reads: CASRTGQGDTEAFF. In DNA, the CDR3 is TGTGCCAGCAGAACTGGACAGGGCGACACTGAAGCTTTCTTT.

V gene TRBV7-9 combines with J gene TRBJ1-1; weak D call: TRBD1 (5 bases). Germline V gives CDR1 SEHNR, CDR2 FQNEAQ (reference sequence). The CDR3 totals 12 residues. Trimming removed 8 bases at V and 1 base at J, with 8 bases between. The CDR3 DNA is TGTGCCAGCCGGAGGGGGAACACTGAAGCTTTCTTT. Translating it yields CASRRGNTEAFF. Based on the CDR3 plus reference TRBV7-9 and TRBJ1-1, the full variable domain is DTGVSQNPRHKITKRGQNVTFRCDPISEHNRLYWYRQTLGQGPEFLTYFQNEAQLEKSRLLSDRFSAERPKGSFSTLEIQRTEQGDSAMYLCASRRGNTEAFFGQGTRLTVV.

This chain uses TRBV29-1 with TRBJ2-1, with 9 bases identical to TRBD2. The junction had 6 bases not matched to a gene; V was cut back by 4 bases and J by 8 bases. The CDR3 consists of 13 residues. Germline V CDR1 and CDR2: SQVTM, ANQGSEA. CDR3 protein: CSVAGTSRDEQFF. CDR3 coding DNA: TGCAGCGTTGCCGGGACTAGCAGGGATGAGCAGTTCTTC.

This chain uses TRBV18 with TRBJ2-1, with D perhaps matching TRBD1 (6 bases). The ends were cut back, 5 bases at V and 7 bases at J, with 18 bases in the middle. Germline CDR1 is KGHSH and CDR2 is LQKENI. The CDR3 spans 15 residues. DNA of the CDR3: TGTGCCAGCTCAACGACGACAGGTCCCACGAATGAGCAGTTCTTC. Translation gives CASSTTTGPTNEQFF.

This clone was seen a few times. The V and J genes are TRBV7-6 and TRBJ1-1; the match to TRBD1 covers 8 bases. V lost 6 bases to trimming and J lost 0 bases; unmatched junction nucleotides: 12. The CDR3 is 17 amino acids. Germline values: CDR1 SGHVS, CDR2 FNYEAQ. This chain's CDR3 is CASSFTYGTGMNTEAFF. CDR3 in DNA: TGTGCCAGCAGTTTTACATACGGGACAGGAATGAACACTGAAGCTTTCTTT. Together with reference TRBV7-6 and TRBJ1-1, the CDR3 gives the full variable domain: GAGVSQSPRYKVTKRGQDVALRCDPISGHVSLYWYRQALGQGPEFLTYFNYEAQQDKSGLPNDRFSAERPEGSISTLTIQRTEQRDSAMYRCASSFTYGTGMNTEAFFGQGTRLTVV.

V gene TRBV29-1 combines with J gene TRBJ1-5; D unresolved. The CDR3 covers 14 residues. Germline assignment: CDR1 SQVTM and CDR2 ANQGSEA. The V end was cut by 6 bases, the J end by 2 bases, with 14 bases between. CDR3 sequence reads: CSVPAGGGNQPQHF. The CDR3 bases are TGCAGCGTCCCGGCGGGAGGAGGCAATCAGCCCCAGCATTTT.

The rearrangement links TRBV6-5 to TRBJ1-2, with D perhaps TRBD1 (5 bases). With 6 bases removed from V and 8 bases from J, the gap between germline ends came to 10 bases. This CDR3 has 11 residues. Germline assignment: CDR1 MNHEY and CDR2 SVGAGI. CDR3 in DNA: TGTGCCAGCAGCCAGGGTTTAGGCTACACCTTC. Amino acids: CASSQGLGYTF.

This clone turned up a few times. V gene TRBV19 combines with J gene TRBJ1-2; possible D gene TRBD1, 6 bases. Trimming removed 5 bases at V and 0 bases at J, with 16 bases between. This CDR3 contains 16 residues. The germline CDR1 and CDR2 sequences are LNHDA and SQIVND (reference sequence). This CDR3 is CASSSSWTAPNYGYTF. The CDR3 coding sequence is TGTGCCAGTAGTTCCTCCTGGACAGCTCCTAACTATGGCTACACCTTC.

The chain combines TRBV5-3 with TRBJ1-2; D unresolved. TRBV5-3 is an open reading frame, and its role is uncertain. This CDR3 contains 13 residues. Between the trimmed V and J ends, which lost 3 bases and 8 bases, there was a span of 14 bases. CDR3 region: CARSSQKPQGYTF. CDR3 coding DNA: TGTGCCAGAAGCTCCCAAAAACCACAGGGCTACACCTTC.

V usage is TRBV13 and J usage is TRBJ2-7; 7 nucleotides line up with TRBD2. The CDR3 loop spans 13 amino acids. V was clipped by 3 bases and J by 5 bases; unmatched bases: 4. Germline CDR1 reads PRHDT; CDR2 reads FYEKMQ (reference sequence). The CDR3 region has the DNA TGTGCCAGCAGCTTGGGAGGGTCCCACGAGCAGTACTTC. Protein: CASSLGGSHEQYF.